The entry below describes one T cell receptor beta chain. As yet, its antigen is unknown. The repertoire was sequenced with immunoSEQ multiplex PCR; TCRdb's copy has only in-frame clones and lacks some. The sample shows 2,500 or so clones, 70% to 90% of them seen only once. Per germline, CDR1 SNHLY and CDR2 FYNNEI. The ends lost 6 bases at V and 2 bases at J; junction bases unmatched: 6. There are 15 residues in the CDR3. This sample is drawn from a study of brain metastases from non-small cell lung cancer. Whole-study results and caveats: Fewer infiltrating T cells were found in brain metastases than primaries. Expanded T-cell clones appeared in roughly 60% of brain metastases over primaries. Metastases had sparse T cells but largely shared repertoires with primaries.

This TCR derives from a donor over 35 with non-small cell lung cancer. The V call is TRBV2, the J call TRBJ2-1; 8 positions agree with TRBD1. Sequencing input: primary lung tumor tissue. This CDR3 reads CASSPQGAAYNEQFF. CDR3 nucleotide sequence: TGTGCCAGCAGCCCCCAGGGGGCCGCCTACAATGAGCAGTTCTTC.